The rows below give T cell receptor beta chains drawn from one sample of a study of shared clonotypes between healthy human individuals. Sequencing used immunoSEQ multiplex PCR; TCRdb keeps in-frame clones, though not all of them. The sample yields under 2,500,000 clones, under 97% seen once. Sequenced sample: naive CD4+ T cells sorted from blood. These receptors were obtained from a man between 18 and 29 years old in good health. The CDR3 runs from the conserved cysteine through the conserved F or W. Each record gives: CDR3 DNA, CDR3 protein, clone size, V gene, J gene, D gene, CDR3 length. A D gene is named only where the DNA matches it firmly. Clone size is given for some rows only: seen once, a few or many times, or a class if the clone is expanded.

TGTGCCAGGCTCCTTCGAGCGGGAAGGTCCTACAATGAGCAGTTCTTC	CARLLRAGRSYNEQFF	-	TRBV25-1	TRBJ2-1	TRBD2	16
TGTGCCAGCTCCCAGGGACAGGGAGTCTACATTCAGTACTTC	CASSQGQGVYIQYF	-	TRBV18	TRBJ2-4	TRBD1	14
TGTGCCAGCAGCTTGGCAACTAGCGGGAGGGCGACAGATACGCAGTATTTT	CASSLATSGRATDTQYF	-	TRBV5-8	TRBJ2-3	TRBD2	17
TGTGCCAGCAGCCCCCAAACAGACGAGTATAATTCACCCCTCCACTTT	CASSPQTDEYNSPLHF	-	TRBV4-2	TRBJ1-6	-	16
TGCGCCAGCAGTATGGACAGTGGCAAAGACGAGCAGTACTTC	CASSMDSGKDEQYF	-	TRBV10-1	TRBJ2-7	-	14
TGCGCCAGCAGCTTTGGGACAGGGAGCTCCTACGAGCAGTACTTC	CASSFGTGSSYEQYF	-	TRBV5-1	TRBJ2-7	TRBD1	15
TGTGCCAGCAGCGTGGTAGGGGGGACTGGAAACACCATATATTTT	CASSVVGGTGNTIYF	-	TRBV9	TRBJ1-3	-	15
TGTGCCAGCAGTTACGGAAGGGGAATGAACACTGAAGCTTTCTTT	CASSYGRGMNTEAFF	-	TRBV6-6	TRBJ1-1	-	15
TGTGCCAGCAGCTCTGACGTCGGAGGGGGCTATAATTCACCCCTCCACTTT	CASSSDVGGGYNSPLHF	few	TRBV11-2	TRBJ1-6	-	17
TGCGCCAGCAGCTCACCGGGACAGGGCAGTTCACCCCTCCACTTT	CASSSPGQGSSPLHF	few	TRBV4-1	TRBJ1-6	TRBD1	15
TGTGCCAGCAGAAATCAGGGTTGGTCCACCTTC	CASRNQGWSTF	-	TRBV6-5	TRBJ1-2	-	11
TGTGCCAGCAGTGACCAGAAAAACATTCAGTACTTC	CASSDQKNIQYF	-	TRBV6-1	TRBJ2-4	-	12
TGTGCCAGCAGCTTAGCGAATGCTGTCAATGAGCAGTTCTTC	CASSLANAVNEQFF	-	TRBV7-2	TRBJ2-1	-	14
TGTGCCAGCAGTGATAAAGGACAGGGGGACTATGGCTACACCTTC	CASSDKGQGDYGYTF	-	TRBV6-1	TRBJ1-2	TRBD1	15
TGTGCCAGCTCACCTACGGCTAAGGTAGCCCCCTACGAGCAGTACTTC	CASSPTAKVAPYEQYF	-	TRBV18	TRBJ2-7	-	16
TGTGCCTGGAGTGTAGTCGTAGGAAACACCATATATTTT	CAWSVVVGNTIYF	-	TRBV30	TRBJ1-3	-	13
TGCGCCAGCAGCTTAAGGGTAGCCGGGGAGCTGTTTTTT	CASSLRVAGELFF	-	TRBV5-1	TRBJ2-2	-	13
TGTGCCACCACACAAGGGACGAAAGAGCAGTACTTC	CATTQGTKEQYF	-	TRBV25-1	TRBJ2-7	-	12
TGTGCCAGCAGCTTAGTTTGGGGCGGGGATGAGCAGTTCTTC	CASSLVWGGDEQFF	-	TRBV7-8	TRBJ2-1	-	14
TGTGCCAGCAGCTTAGCGACCTTCGCAGATACGCAGTATTTT	CASSLATFADTQYF	-	TRBV7-2	TRBJ2-3	-	14
TGTGCCAGCAGGGGACAGGGGCCCCTCGAGCAGTACTTC	CASRGQGPLEQYF	-	TRBV2	TRBJ2-7	TRBD1	13
TGTGCCAGCAGCGCCCGGGACTACTACAATGAGCAGTTCTTC	CASSARDYYNEQFF	-	TRBV27	TRBJ2-1	TRBD2	14